The 28 T cell receptor beta chains reported below all come from one sample, sequenced in a study of cytomegalovirus exposure and HLA in healthy donors. The PCR ran on 60 Vbeta and 13 Jbeta primers. The method was immunoSEQ multiplex PCR; TCRdb's version includes in-frame clones alone and lacks a portion of them. This repertoire shows about 110,000 clones, roughly 85% found once; its top ten account for roughly 23%. The specimen sequenced was PBMCs. Receptor source: a man aged 30 to 45 in good health and CMV-seropositive.

V gene TRBV15 combines with J gene TRBJ2-1; 7 bases are a match to TRBD1. V trimming: 9 bases; J trimming: 2 bases; junction bases outside the gene matches: 10. The germline V gene has CDR1 LNHNV and CDR2 YYDKDF (reference sequence). The CDR3 contains 15 residues. The CDR3 DNA is TGTGCCACAGCCACCCGGGACAGTACCTACAATGAGCAGTTCTTC. Residues: CATATRDSTYNEQFF.

V gene TRBV9 combines with J gene TRBJ1-1; tentatively, D is TRBD1 (5 bases). CDR1 is SGDLS, CDR2 YYNGEE, per germline. V lost 3 bases and J lost 4, with 16 bases in between. The CDR3 is 15 amino acids. The CDR3 spells CASSGGEGRGTEAFF. The CDR3 coding sequence is TGTGCCAGCAGCGGGGGGGAGGGACGGGGCACTGAAGCTTTCTTT. The whole variable domain, filled in from reference TRBV9 and TRBJ1-1, reads DSGVTQTPKHLITATGQRVTLRCSPRSGDLSVYWYQQSLDQGLQFLIQYYNGEERAKGNILERFSAQQFPDLHSELNLSSLELGDSALYFCASSGGEGRGTEAFFGQGTRLTVV.

The genes are TRBV4-1 and TRBJ1-1; D call uncertain. The CDR3 loop spans 14 amino acids. CDR1 is MGHRA and CDR2 is YSYEKL in the germline V gene. V was pared by 4 bases and J by 0 bases, with 9 bases between. The CDR3 loop is CASSLQVLNTEAFF. The CDR3 DNA is TGCGCCAGCAGCCTTCAGGTCTTGAACACTGAAGCTTTCTTT.

The chain has TRBV5-1 and TRBJ1-4; the D is unclear. CDR3 length equals 13 residues. V was pared by 3 bases and J by 5 bases, with 8 bases between. Germline CDR1 is SGHRS and CDR2 is YFSETQ. This CDR3 is CASSSDGNEKLFF. Written as DNA, the CDR3 is TGCGCCAGCAGCTCTGACGGGAATGAAAAACTGTTTTTT.

The chain employs TRBV27 and TRBJ2-1; tentatively, D is TRBD2 (6 bases). The CDR3 spans 16 residues. Trimming took off 2 bases at V and 0 bases at J, with 11 bases between the two ends. In germline, CDR1 is MNHEY, CDR2 SMNVEV (reference sequence). CDR3 nucleotide sequence: TGTGCCAGCAGTTTACTCACTAGCAGCTCCTACAATGAGCAGTTCTTC. Its translation: CASSLLTSSSYNEQFF.

The chain employs TRBV5-4 and TRBJ1-1, with 9 bases matching TRBD1. The germline V gene has CDR1 SGHNT and CDR2 YYREEE (reference sequence). The J segment lost 9 bases and the V segment lost 2 bases, leaving 8 bases of the junction unmatched. This CDR3 region has 14 residues. In DNA, the CDR3 is TGTGCCAGCAGCTTATCCTGGACAGGGGCAAAAGCTTTCTTT. Amino acid sequence: CASSLSWTGAKAFF.

V is TRBV27 and J is TRBJ2-7; 11 bases match TRBD2. Unmatched junction bases numbered 8, after V lost 4 bases and J lost 3 bases. CDR1 is MNHEY and CDR2 is SMNVEV in the germline V gene (reference sequence). The CDR3 covers 16 residues. CDR3 nucleotide sequence: TGTGCCAGCAGTTCCTCCGGACTAGCGGGCTACTACGAGCAGTACTTC. This encodes CASSSSGLAGYYEQYF.

CDR3 region: CASSLEQGERNNEQFF. As DNA, the CDR3 is TGTGCCAGCAGCTTGGAACAGGGGGAGAGAAACAATGAGCAGTTCTTC. The chain carries TRBV5-6 and TRBJ2-1; 8 bases are shared with TRBD1. Unmatched junction bases numbered 7, after V lost 0 bases and J lost 5 bases. This CDR3 spans 16 amino acids. Germline CDR1 is SGHDT and CDR2 is YYEEEE.

J is TRBJ2-2 and V is TRBV10-2, with 7 bases aligning to TRBD1. Germline CDR1 reads WSHSY; CDR2 reads SAAADI. Trimming removed 6 bases from V and 7 bases from J; junction bases left unmatched: 8. The CDR3 runs 14 residues. DNA for the CDR3: TGCGCCAGCAGCCCGACAGGGATGGACGGGGAGCTGTTTTTT. This sequence encodes CASSPTGMDGELFF.

The chain uses TRBV10-2 and TRBJ2-7; a weak D match, TRBD1 (5 bases). This CDR3 spans 14 amino acids. V was cut by 6 bases and J by 4 bases, with 16 bases left in between. Germline lookup yields CDR1 WSHSY and CDR2 SAAADI. CDR3 sequence reads: CASRVVRDEYEQYF. CDR3 nucleotides: TGCGCCAGCAGGGTGGTCAGGGATGAATACGAGCAGTACTTC.

V is TRBV6-6 and J is TRBJ1-2; TRBD1 is a possible D gene (5 bases). V lost 5 bases and J lost 0, with 16 bases in between. This CDR3 has 16 residues. Germline CDR1 and CDR2: MNHNY and SVGAGI (reference sequence). The CDR3, as DNA: TGTGCCAGCAGTCCGGCTGGGGGAGGAGCTAACTATGGCTACACCTTC. Its translation is CASSPAGGGANYGYTF.

J is TRBJ2-1 and V is TRBV10-2; TRBD2 aligns across 9 bases. This CDR3 has 14 residues. Germline loops: CDR1 WSHSY, CDR2 SAAADI. V was pared by 5 bases and J by 6 bases, with 5 bases of the junction left unmatched. The CDR3 reads CASSLAGGSNEQFF. Here the CDR3 DNA reads TGCGCCAGCAGTTTGGCGGGAGGGAGCAATGAGCAGTTCTTC.

This sequence joins TRBV2 and TRBJ1-5; D is unclear. This CDR3 has 14 amino acids. CDR1 and CDR2 (germline): SNHLY, FYNNEI. Trimming removed 3 bases from V and 2 bases from J, with 8 bases in between. CDR3 nucleotides: TGTGCCAGCAGTGATAGAGTTGGCAATCAGCCCCAGCATTTT. This gives the protein CASSDRVGNQPQHF.

The rearrangement uses TRBV9 and TRBJ1-1; TRBD1 matches at 7 bases. Germline V gene sequence: CDR1 SGDLS, CDR2 YYNGEE. V was clipped by 2 bases and J by 3 bases; unmatched bases: 7. The CDR3 has 15 residues. The CDR3 nucleotides read TGTGCCAGCAGCGTTGAGGGGGCTGAAGACACTGAAGCTTTCTTT. Its protein product is CASSVEGAEDTEAFF.

The rearrangement uses TRBV6-1 and TRBJ2-7; TRBD2 matches 8 bases. Trimming at V came to 8 bases and at J to 3 bases, leaving 6 bases not matched to a gene. The germline CDR1 and CDR2 sequences are MNHNS and SASEGT. The CDR3 is 13 residues long. The CDR3 sequence is CASQLADNYEQYV. Here the CDR3 DNA reads TGTGCCAGCCAACTAGCGGATAACTACGAGCAGTACGTC.

V is TRBV19 and J is TRBJ2-1; a possible D gene is TRBD2 (6 bases). Looked up from germline, CDR1 is LNHDA and CDR2 is SQIVND (reference sequence). Trimming stripped 5 bases from V and 8 bases from J, with 19 bases between. There are 15 residues in the CDR3. The CDR3 DNA follows: TGTGCCAGTAGTGCGGGGACCGTCCGGTCGGATGAGCAGTTCTTC. It codes for CASSAGTVRSDEQFF.

This clone has only one observation. The rearrangement joins TRBV28 to TRBJ1-4; tentative D call: TRBD1 (6 bases). Deletions cut 2 bases from V and 7 bases from J, with 20 bases between. Germline V gene sequence: CDR1 MDHEN, CDR2 SYDVKM. This CDR3 spans 17 amino acids. The CDR3 loop reads CASSLGRDTFIGEKLFF. As DNA, the CDR3 is TGTGCCAGCAGTTTAGGACGGGACACCTTCATAGGTGAAAAACTGTTTTTT.

The chain combines TRBV28 with TRBJ2-6; possibly TRBD2 for D (5 bases). CDR1 MDHEN and CDR2 SYDVKM come from the germline V gene. The length of the CDR3 is 15 residues. V shed 3 bases and J shed 2 bases, with 8 bases lying between them. The CDR3 loop is CASSFRGTGANVLTF. DNA for the CDR3: TGTGCCAGCAGTTTTAGAGGGACTGGGGCCAACGTCCTGACTTTC. The full variable domain, rest sourced from reference TRBV28 and TRBJ2-6, is DVKVTQSSRYLVKRTGEKVFLECVQDMDHENMFWYRQDPGLGLRLIYFSYDVKMKEKGDIPEGYSVSREKKERFSLILESASTNQTSMYLCASSFRGTGANVLTFGAGSRLTVL.

This chain joins TRBV5-6 and TRBJ1-2, with D possibly being TRBD1 (6 bases). V lost 4 bases and J 4 bases, leaving 17 bases between the germline ends. This CDR3 has 15 amino acids. From germline, CDR1 is SGHDT and CDR2 YYEEEE. The CDR3 loop reads CASSSGGIGSYGYTF. The CDR3 coding sequence is TGTGCCAGCAGCAGTGGGGGCATAGGTTCCTATGGCTACACCTTC.

The J gene is TRBJ2-3, the V gene TRBV19, with D perhaps matching TRBD2 (6 bases). There are 14 residues in the CDR3. Deletions cut 5 bases from V and 2 bases from J, with 11 bases between. Germline V gene lookup returns CDR1 LNHDA and CDR2 SQIVND (reference sequence). The CDR3 DNA sequence: TGTGCCAGTAGTTCAGTAGCGGCCACAGATACGCAGTATTTT. Translated: CASSSVAATDTQYF.

The chain couples TRBV28 to TRBJ2-5; 7 bases are a match to TRBD1. CDR1 is MDHEN and CDR2 is SYDVKM in the germline V gene. Losses at the gene ends were 2 bases for V and 5 bases for J; bases not matched to a gene: 8. The CDR3 spans 15 residues. CDR3 coding DNA: TGTGCCAGCAGTTTAAGCCGACAGGGTTTGGAGACCCAGTACTTC. Translating gives CASSLSRQGLETQYF.

The gene calls are TRBV9 and TRBJ1-2; maybe TRBD1 (6 bases). This CDR3 comprises 13 residues. Trimming took 4 bases from V and 9 from J, leaving 16 bases between them. CDR1 and CDR2 (germline): SGDLS, YYNGEE. CDR3 sequence: CASSSNRAISYTF. CDR3 coding DNA: TGTGCCAGCAGCTCGAACAGGGCAATTAGCTACACCTTC.

The chain recombines TRBV5-5 with TRBJ1-1; unclear D gene. The CDR3 covers 16 residues. Germline V gene lookup returns CDR1 SGHKS and CDR2 YYEKEE (reference sequence). The V end was cut by 6 bases, the J end by 11 bases, with 29 bases between. As DNA, the CDR3 is TGTGCCAGCAACGGGCAGCTGGAGGGAAGGCCTCTACCCGCTTTCTTT. It yields the protein CASNGQLEGRPLPAFF.

The chain joins TRBV5-1 to TRBJ1-3; 8 positions agree with TRBD1. Germline CDR1 and CDR2: SGHRS and YFSETQ. CDR3 length equals 15 residues. The ends lost 4 bases at V and 2 bases at J; junction bases unmatched: 5. Here the CDR3 reads CASSATGVTGNTIYF. In DNA, the CDR3 is TGCGCCAGCAGCGCGACAGGGGTAACTGGAAACACCATATATTTT.

The genes are TRBV5-1 and TRBJ2-4; D possibly corresponds to TRBD2 (6 bases). Deletions cut 5 bases from V and 5 bases from J, with 14 bases between. CDR3 size: 14 residues. Germline V gives CDR1 SGHRS, CDR2 YFSETQ. The CDR3 is CASSDPGGENIQYF. The CDR3 DNA sequence: TGCGCCAGCAGTGATCCCGGAGGGGAAAACATTCAGTACTTC. Using reference TRBV5-1 and TRBJ2-4 for the parts outside the CDR3, the full variable domain is KAGVTQTPRYLIKTRGQQVTLSCSPISGHRSVSWYQQTPGQGLQFLFEYFSETQRNKGNFPGRFSGRQFSNSRSEMNVSTLELGDSALYLCASSDPGGENIQYFGAGTRLSVL.

The CDR3 sequence: CASSITGGGWNEQYV. As DNA, the CDR3 is TGTGCCAGCAGCATCACAGGGGGCGGGTGGAACGAGCAGTACGTC. The chain employs TRBV7-6 and TRBJ2-7; 9 positions agree with TRBD1. The CDR3 is 15 residues long. V lost 5 bases, J lost 5 bases, and 10 bases stayed unmatched. CDR1 is SGHVS and CDR2 is FNYEAQ in the germline V gene.

V gene TRBV6-6 combines with J gene TRBJ2-5, with D unresolved. Trimming took 5 bases from V and 5 from J, leaving 12 bases between them. The CDR3 consists of 13 residues. CDR1 MNHNY and CDR2 SVGAGI come from the germline V gene (reference sequence). CDR3 DNA: TGTGCCAGCAGTCGCTTGGCTAGGGAGACCCAGTACTTC. It specifies CASSRLARETQYF.

This clone was detected only once. The chain employs TRBV6-6 and TRBJ2-7, with unresolved D. Germline CDR1 reads MNHNY; CDR2 reads SVGAGI (reference sequence). The ends were cut back, 0 bases at V and 3 bases at J, with 3 bases in the middle. The CDR3 has 12 residues. The CDR3 sequence: CASSYSSYEQYF. In DNA, the CDR3 is TGTGCCAGCAGTTACTCGAGCTACGAGCAGTACTTC.